What follows are 22 T cell receptor beta chains derived from one specimen sequenced in a study of early T cells in non-severe SARS-CoV-2 infection. TCRdb itself ran the 5' RACE reads through MiXCR, one entry per CDR3 protein. The profile shows 80,000 to 95,000 distinct CDR3 sequences, 14% of them singletons. The sample was whole blood. These receptors all stem from an adult who was a healthcare worker with PCR-confirmed SARS-CoV-2 infection or an uninfected control (not recorded which).

The chain has TRBV29-1 and TRBJ1-2, with D perhaps TRBD1 (5 bases). There are 11 residues in the CDR3. Per the germline V gene, CDR1 is SQVTM and CDR2 is ANQGSEA. V dropped 3 bases and J dropped 7 bases, with 9 bases sitting between them. CDR3 in amino acids: CSVDREGGYTF. In DNA form, the CDR3 reads TGCAGCGTTGACAGGGAAGGTGGCTACACCTTC.

CDR3 protein: CSVSGQESSYEQYF. The CDR3 coding sequence is TGCAGCGTCTCGGGACAGGAGAGCTCCTACGAGCAGTACTTC. J is TRBJ2-7 and V is TRBV29-1, with 8 bases lining up with TRBD1. The germline V gene has CDR1 SQVTM and CDR2 ANQGSEA. Germline trimming cut 6 bases from V and 0 bases from J; bases unmatched to any gene: 7. The CDR3 is made up of 14 amino acids.

This clonotype was seen a few times. The rearrangement joins TRBV28 to TRBJ2-4, with a tentative D call TRBD1 (6 bases). V dropped 6 bases and J dropped 13 bases, with 19 bases sitting between them. CDR3 length: 13 residues. Germline CDR1 reads MDHEN; CDR2 reads SYDVKM. The DNA of the CDR3 is TGTGCCAGCAGAACACCTAGAGGGGGACCCCAGTACTTC. It encodes CASRTPRGGPQYF.

The V gene is TRBV4-1, the J gene TRBJ2-3; D is uncertain. This CDR3 is 12 amino acids long. Germline CDR1 and CDR2: MGHRA and YSYEKL. V was shortened by 1 base and J by 14 bases, with 13 bases between the two germline ends. CDR3 loop: CASSQGTVLRYF. The CDR3 DNA reads as TGCGCCAGCAGCCAAGGGACGGTTCTCCGGTATTTT.

This clonotype was detected a few times. The rearrangement links TRBV7-2 to TRBJ2-3, with 10 bases fitting TRBD2. The germline CDR1 and CDR2 sequences are SGHTA and FQGNSA. This CDR3 comprises 16 residues. Losses at the gene ends were 5 bases for V and 2 bases for J; bases not matched to a gene: 7. DNA for the CDR3: TGTGCCAGCAGCCCACCCGGACTAGCGGCCACAGATACGCAGTATTTT. Translated, it gives CASSPPGLAATDTQYF. Filled out from reference TRBV7-2 and TRBJ2-3, the complete variable domain reads GAGVSQSPSNKVTEKGKDVELRCDPISGHTALYWYRQSLGQGLEFLIYFQGNSAPDKSGLPSDRFSAERTGGSVSTLTIQRTQQEDSAVYLCASSPPGLAATDTQYFGPGTRLTVL.

V usage is TRBV20-1 and J usage is TRBJ2-3; 8 bases map to TRBD1. V gave up 7 bases and J gave up 0 bases; unmatched junction bases: 9. This CDR3 contains 15 residues. Germline V gene data show CDR1 as DFQATT and CDR2 as SNEGSKA (reference sequence). The CDR3, as DNA: TGCAGTGGGTCCCAGGGGGCAGGTAGCACAGATACGCAGTATTTT. Translated, it gives CSGSQGAGSTDTQYF.

This clonotype was found many times. V and J are TRBV7-2 and TRBJ2-1, with 13 bases aligning to TRBD2. Looked up from germline, CDR1 is SGHTA and CDR2 is FQGNSA. Losses at the gene ends were 5 bases for V and 8 bases for J; bases not matched to a gene: 6. The length of the CDR3 is 15 residues. CDR3 residues: CASSPGLAGRDEQFF. CDR3 nucleotides: TGTGCCAGCAGCCCGGGACTAGCGGGGAGGGATGAGCAGTTCTTC.

This sequence joins TRBV20-1 and TRBJ2-1, with TRBD2 matching 15 bases. The CDR3 has 18 residues. Germline V gene lookup returns CDR1 DFQATT and CDR2 SNEGSKA (reference sequence). The trim removed 3 bases at V and 1 base at J, leaving 7 bases unmatched. In DNA, the CDR3 is TGCAGTGCTAGGTCGGGACTAGCGGGGGGCCGATCCTACAATGAGCAGTTCTTC. As protein: CSARSGLAGGRSYNEQFF.

The rearrangement links TRBV10-3 to TRBJ2-1; D is possibly TRBD2 (7 bases). The CDR3 loop spans 17 amino acids. V was cut by 6 bases and J by 9 bases, with 27 bases left in between. Germline-derived CDR1 and CDR2 are ENHRY and SYGVKD. CDR3 amino acids: CAIRDTLGGPNSGEQFF. DNA of the CDR3: TGTGCCATCAGGGATACCCTGGGGGGGCCAAATTCCGGTGAGCAGTTCTTC.

The V and J genes are TRBV29-1 and TRBJ1-2, with D uncertain. The CDR3 consists of 11 residues. The germline V gene encodes CDR1 SQVTM and CDR2 ANQGSEA. V shed 5 bases and J shed 7 bases, with 11 bases lying between them. DNA for the CDR3: TGCAGCGTTCGGAGAGGCGGTGGCTACACCTTC. Translation gives CSVRRGGGYTF.

This rearrangement joins TRBV4-1 to TRBJ1-5; D is undetermined. With 0 bases removed from V and 7 bases from J, the gap between germline ends came to 7 bases. Germline assignment: CDR1 MGHRA and CDR2 YSYEKL. The CDR3 consists of 13 residues. This chain's CDR3 is CASSQDHSQPQHF. In DNA form, the CDR3 reads TGCGCCAGCAGCCAAGATCACTCCCAGCCCCAGCATTTT.

This clonotype was detected many times. The chain employs TRBV12-3 or TRBV12-4 and TRBJ1-3; D might be TRBD1 (6 bases). Trimming pared 6 bases from V and 0 bases from J, leaving 18 bases between. CDR3 length: 17 amino acids. As DNA, the CDR3 is TGTGCCAGCAGCCCACTTGGACAGCTTTTCTCTGGAAACACCATATATTTT. This translates into CASSPLGQLFSGNTIYF.

There are many counts of this clonotype. This chain links TRBV20-1 with TRBJ2-1; 9 bases are shared with TRBD2. In germline, CDR1 is DFQATT, CDR2 SNEGSKA (reference sequence). The CDR3 is made up of 12 amino acids. The CDR3 loop is CRLAGGPNEQFF. CDR3 DNA sequence: TGCCGACTCGCGGGGGGGCCCAATGAGCAGTTCTTC.

This clonotype was seen ten or more times. The chain couples TRBV6-2 or TRBV6-3 to TRBJ1-1, with D tentatively TRBD1 (5 bases). The germline V gene has CDR1 MNHEY and CDR2 SVGEGT. The CDR3 consists of 11 residues. V lost 6 bases and J 8 bases, leaving 10 bases between the germline ends. The CDR3 nucleotides read TGTGCCAGCAGCTATGGGGCCGAAGCTTTCTTT. Its translation: CASSYGAEAFF.

This clonotype was observed a few times. The V and J genes are TRBV12-3 or TRBV12-4 and TRBJ1-1; D is unclear. CDR3 length: 14 amino acids. Trimming took off 4 bases at V and 1 base at J, with 10 bases between the two ends. CDR3 amino acids: CASSSLGGNTEAFF. CDR3 sequence (DNA): TGTGCCAGCAGTTCCCTCGGTGGGAACACTGAAGCTTTCTTT.

This clonotype has a handful of counts. The chain joins TRBV6-5 to TRBJ1-2; D is perhaps TRBD1 (5 bases). This CDR3 is built from 13 residues. The germline V gene has CDR1 MNHEY and CDR2 SVGAGI. Trimming removed 5 bases from V and 5 bases from J, with 12 bases in between. This chain's CDR3 is CASSARQLYGYTF. In DNA form, the CDR3 reads TGTGCCAGCAGTGCCCGACAGCTATATGGCTACACCTTC.

The chain couples TRBV4-1 to TRBJ1-6; D might be TRBD1 (5 bases). V was pared by 0 bases and J by 0 bases, with 12 bases between. The CDR3 runs 18 residues. Germline V CDR1 and CDR2: MGHRA, YSYEKL. The DNA for the CDR3 is TGCGCCAGCAGCCAAGAGGAAGGGGCGAGCTCCTATAATTCACCCCTCCACTTT. Protein product: CASSQEEGASSYNSPLHF.

The chain uses TRBV3-1 and TRBJ1-1; D gene unclear. V lost 2 bases, J lost 0 bases, and 7 bases lay in between. The CDR3 sequence is 14 residues long. In germline, CDR1 is LGHDT, CDR2 YNNKEL (reference sequence). CDR3 in DNA: TGTGCCAGCAGCCAATCCGAGCTGAACACTGAAGCTTTCTTT. Protein sequence: CASSQSELNTEAFF.

This rearrangement joins TRBV7-8 to TRBJ2-3; D perhaps matches TRBD2 (7 bases). From germline, CDR1 is SGHVS and CDR2 FQNEAQ. Trimming removed 3 bases at V and 5 bases at J, with 12 bases between. CDR3 length: 14 amino acids. CDR3 sequence reads: CASSLGGPRDTQYF. The DNA of the CDR3 is TGTGCCAGCAGCTTGGGGGGGCCGCGAGATACGCAGTATTTT.

The chain couples TRBV28 to TRBJ2-3; TRBD2 aligns across 7 bases. Looked up from germline, CDR1 is MDHEN and CDR2 is SYDVKM. The CDR3 consists of 13 residues. Trimming cost V 2 bases and J 4 bases; bases outside gene matches: 0. The chain's CDR3 is CASSLGGADTQYF. CDR3 coding DNA: TGTGCCAGCAGTTTAGGGGGGGCAGATACGCAGTATTTT.

This clonotype came up a few times. The J gene is TRBJ1-2, the V gene TRBV2, with D maybe TRBD1 (6 bases). CDR3 length equals 14 residues. The germline CDR1 and CDR2 sequences are SNHLY and FYNNEI. Trimming removed 3 bases from V and 6 bases from J, with 14 bases in between. The CDR3, as DNA: TGTGCCAGCAGTGAGCACAGGGCGGAGGATGGCTACACCTTC. This encodes CASSEHRAEDGYTF.

In this sample, this clonotype turned up many times. The V call is TRBV27, the J call TRBJ2-2; D possibly corresponds to TRBD1 (6 bases). The CDR3 runs to 16 residues. The ends were cut back, 6 bases at V and 2 bases at J, with 16 bases in the middle. The V gene's germline CDR1 is MNHEY and CDR2 SMNVEV (reference sequence). The CDR3 is CASRRIRDINTGELFF. In DNA, the CDR3 is TGTGCCAGCAGAAGAATCCGGGACATTAACACCGGGGAGCTGTTTTTT.